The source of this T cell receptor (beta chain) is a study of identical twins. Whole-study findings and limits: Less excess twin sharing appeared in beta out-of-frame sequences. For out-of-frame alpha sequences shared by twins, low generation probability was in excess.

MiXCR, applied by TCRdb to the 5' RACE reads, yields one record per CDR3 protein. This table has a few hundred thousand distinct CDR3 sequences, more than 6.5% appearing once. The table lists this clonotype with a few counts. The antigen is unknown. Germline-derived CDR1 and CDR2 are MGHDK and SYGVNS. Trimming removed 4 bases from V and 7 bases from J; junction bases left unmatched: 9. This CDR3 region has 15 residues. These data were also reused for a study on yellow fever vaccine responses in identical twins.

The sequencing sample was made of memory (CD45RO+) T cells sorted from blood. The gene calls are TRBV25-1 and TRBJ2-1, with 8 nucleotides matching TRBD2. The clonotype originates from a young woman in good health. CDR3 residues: CASSAQRELGNEQFF. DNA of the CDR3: TGTGCCAGCAGTGCCCAGCGGGAGTTGGGGAATGAGCAGTTCTTC. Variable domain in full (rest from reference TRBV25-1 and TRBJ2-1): EADIYQTPRYLVIGTGKKITLECSQTMGHDKMYWYQQDPGMELHLIHYSYGVNSTEKGDLSSESTVSRIRTEHFPLTLESARPSHTSQYLCASSAQRELGNEQFFGPGTRLTVL.